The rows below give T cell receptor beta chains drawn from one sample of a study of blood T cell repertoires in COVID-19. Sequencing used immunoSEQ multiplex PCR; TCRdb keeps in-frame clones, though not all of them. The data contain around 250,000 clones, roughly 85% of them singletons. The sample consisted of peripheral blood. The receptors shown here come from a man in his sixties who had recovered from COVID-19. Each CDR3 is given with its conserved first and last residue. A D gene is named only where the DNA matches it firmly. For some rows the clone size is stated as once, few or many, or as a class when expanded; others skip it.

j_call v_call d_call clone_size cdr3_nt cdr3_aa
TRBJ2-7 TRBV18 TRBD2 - TGTGCCAGCTCACCTAGCGGGAGGGCTTCCTACGAGCAGTACTTC CASSPSGRASYEQYF
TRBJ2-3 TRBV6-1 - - TGTGCCAGCAGTGATGGCCGCACAGATACGCAGTATTTT CASSDGRTDTQYF
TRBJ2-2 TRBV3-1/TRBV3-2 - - TGTGCCAGCAGCCAAGAGTTTAGGCAGGGAGGCACCGGGGAGCTGTTTTTT CASSQEFRQGGTGELFF
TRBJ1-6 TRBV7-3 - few TGTGCCAGCAGCTCCGACAGCTCCTATAATTCACCCCTCCACTTT CASSSDSSYNSPLHF
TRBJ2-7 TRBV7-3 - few TGTGCCAGCAGCTCCCTGAACAGGGAATCCTACGAGCAGTACTTC CASSSLNRESYEQYF
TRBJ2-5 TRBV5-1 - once TGCGCCAGCAGCTTGGCCGGGTGGGAGACCCAGTACTTC CASSLAGWETQYF
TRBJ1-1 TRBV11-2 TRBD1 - TGTGCCAGCAGCGTTAGCAGGGGGAGCACTGAAGCTTTCTTT CASSVSRGSTEAFF
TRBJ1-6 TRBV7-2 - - TGTGCCAGCAGCGCCGGGTCCTATAATTCACCCCTCCACTTT CASSAGSYNSPLHF
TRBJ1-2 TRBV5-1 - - TGCGCCAGCAGCTTCCTGGACAGTAACTATGGCTACACCTTC CASSFLDSNYGYTF
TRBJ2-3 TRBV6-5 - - TGTGCCAGCATCCGGGCGGGGGCAAGCACAGATACGCAGTATTTT CASIRAGASTDTQYF
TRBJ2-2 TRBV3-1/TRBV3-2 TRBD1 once TGTGCCAGCAGCCAAGGGACAGGGCGAGGGGAGCTGTTTTTT CASSQGTGRGELFF
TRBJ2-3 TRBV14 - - TGTGCCAGCAGCCAAGAAGGTTCAGTAGAAGGAGTTGTTGGTTTATGGTACACAGATACGCAGTATTTT CASSQEGSVEGVVGLWYTDTQYF
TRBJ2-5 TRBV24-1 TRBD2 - TGTGCCACCAGTGATTTGTGGGCGGGAGGGAATGGGACCCAGTACTTC CATSDLWAGGNGTQYF
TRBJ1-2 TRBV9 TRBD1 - TGTGCCAGCAGCCCTTTCGACAGGGCAGGGAGCTATGGCTACACCTTC CASSPFDRAGSYGYTF
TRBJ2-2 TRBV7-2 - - TGTGCCAGCAGCTTAGCATCTGTCGACACCGGGGAGCTGTTTTTT CASSLASVDTGELFF
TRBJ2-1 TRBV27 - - TGTGCCAGCAGTCCCCAGGGGGGCCGAGACAATGAGCAGTTCTTC CASSPQGGRDNEQFF
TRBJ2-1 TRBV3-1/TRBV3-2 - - TGTGCCAGCAGCCAAGTCCGCGGGACCCTCTCCTACAATGAGCAGTTCTTC CASSQVRGTLSYNEQFF
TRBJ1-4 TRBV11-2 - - TGTGCCAGCAGCCGCCAGGCCGTGAGTGAAAAACTGTTTTTT CASSRQAVSEKLFF
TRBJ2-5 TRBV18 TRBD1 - TGTGCCAGCTCCCTGGACAGGCAAGAGACCCAGTACTTC CASSLDRQETQYF
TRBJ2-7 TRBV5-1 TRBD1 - TGCGCCAGCAGCTTGGTGGGACAGCCAAACGAGCAGTACTTC CASSLVGQPNEQYF
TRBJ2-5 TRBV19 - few TGTGCCAGTAGTGTTGGGGCAGCGCCAAATAAAGAGACCCAGTACTTC CASSVGAAPNKETQYF
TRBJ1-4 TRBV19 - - TGTGCCAGTAGCGGAGCAGCTGCAACTAATGAAAAACTGTTTTTT CASSGAAATNEKLFF
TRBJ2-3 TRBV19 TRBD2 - TGTGCCAGTAGAAAATGGGCTAGCGGGAGCGGAGGCACAGATACGCAGTATTTT CASRKWASGSGGTDTQYF
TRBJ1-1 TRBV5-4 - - TGTGCCAGCAGCTTGACCGGGGGCACTGAAGCTTTCTTT CASSLTGGTEAFF
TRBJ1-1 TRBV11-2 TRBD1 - TGTGCCAGCAGCTTAGATGACAGGGGGCTTGAAGCTTTCTTT CASSLDDRGLEAFF
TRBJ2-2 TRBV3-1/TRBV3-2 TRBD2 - TGTGCCAGCAGCCAAGTCGCGGGAGTTGCCGGGGAGCTGTTTTTT CASSQVAGVAGELFF
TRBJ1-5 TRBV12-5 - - TGTGCTAGTGCCCCGGAGCCCGGGCAGCCCCAGCATTTT CASAPEPGQPQHF
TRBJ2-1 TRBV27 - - TGTGCCAGCGGACTTTACTACAATGAGCAGTTCTTC CASGLYYNEQFF
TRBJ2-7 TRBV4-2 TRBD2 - TGTGCCAGCAGCCTCGTTAGCGGGAGTGCCTACGAGCAGTACTTC CASSLVSGSAYEQYF
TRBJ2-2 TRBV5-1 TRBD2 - TGCGCCAGCAGCCTGACTAGCGGGGGGGCCAGGACCGGGGAGCTGTTTTTT CASSLTSGGARTGELFF
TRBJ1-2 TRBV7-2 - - TGTGCCAGCAGCTTAGAGGGGAAAGCCTATGGCTACACCTTC CASSLEGKAYGYTF
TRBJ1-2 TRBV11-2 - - TGTGCCAGCAGCTCCCCGTCGACATTGTCGAGCTATGGCTACACCTTC CASSSPSTLSSYGYTF
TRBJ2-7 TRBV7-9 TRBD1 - TGTGCCAGCAGCGCTTGGACGGGACAGGGGACGATCCAGTACTTC CASSAWTGQGTIQYF
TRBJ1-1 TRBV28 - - TGTGCCAGCAGTTTTCGGGGGGGCGCGCGGTGGTCTGAAGCTTTCTTT CASSFRGGARWSEAFF
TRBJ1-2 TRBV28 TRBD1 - TGTGCCAGCAGTGAAAGACAGGGCGGTGTTGGCTACACCTTC CASSERQGGVGYTF
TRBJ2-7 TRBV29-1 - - TGCAGCGTTGGGGCCACTGTATACGAGCAGTACTTC CSVGATVYEQYF
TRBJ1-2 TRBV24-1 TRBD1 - TGTGCCACCAGTGACAGATACCGGGACAGGGGAGATTGGGGTTACACCTTC CATSDRYRDRGDWGYTF
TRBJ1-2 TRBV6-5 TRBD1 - TGTGCCAGCAGACAGGGGGTAACGACTCACTATGGCTACACCTTC CASRQGVTTHYGYTF
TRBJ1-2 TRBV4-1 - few TGCGCCAGCAGCTTCAGGCGCCAACAGAGCTATGGCTACACCTTC CASSFRRQQSYGYTF
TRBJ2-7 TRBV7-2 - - TGTGCCAGCAGCTTAGGTCCCAGCGTGGACTACGAGCAGTACTTC CASSLGPSVDYEQYF
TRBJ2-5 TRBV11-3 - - TGTGCCAGCAGCCCGATCCCGACCCCTGGACTCTCGGATTGTGGCGAGACCCAGTACTTC CASSPIPTPGLSDCGETQYF
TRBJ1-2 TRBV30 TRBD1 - TGTGCCTGGCCACAGGGGAACTATGGCTACACCTTC CAWPQGNYGYTF
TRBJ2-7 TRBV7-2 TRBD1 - TGTGCCAGCAGCTTAGCCTTGGGACAGGGCTCCTACGAGCAGTACTTC CASSLALGQGSYEQYF
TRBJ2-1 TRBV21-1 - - TGTGCCAGCAGCAAAGAGGGAGCGGGAGGCTATGAGCAGTTCTTC CASSKEGAGGYEQFF
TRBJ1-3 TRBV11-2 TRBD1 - TGTGCCAGCACCACACCGGGACAGGGCCCCTTCTCTGGAAACACCATATATTTT CASTTPGQGPFSGNTIYF
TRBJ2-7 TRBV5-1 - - TGCGCCAGCAGCTTGGCCGGGATACCCTACGAGCAGTACTTC CASSLAGIPYEQYF
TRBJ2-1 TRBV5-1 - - TGCGCCAGCAGCTTGGTGAGGACAGACTACAATGAGCAGTTCTTC CASSLVRTDYNEQFF
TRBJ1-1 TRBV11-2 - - TGTGCCAGCAGCTTACTTACTGAAGCTTTCTTT CASSLLTEAFF
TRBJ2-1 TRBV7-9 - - TGTGCCAGCAGCTGGCGGGGCTCCTACAATGAGCAGTTCTTC CASSWRGSYNEQFF